This entry lists 12 T cell receptor beta chains sequenced from one sample in a study of T cells in Graves' hyperthyroidism and ophthalmopathy. TCR beta CDR3 regions were amplified from RNA transcripts. The TCR CDR3 first-round RT-PCR relied on the HTBI primer set. In TCRdb, the multiplex PCR reads were re-called with MiXCR into one record per CDR3 protein. The table has over 700,000 distinct CDR3 sequences, approximately 36% seen once. Source material: blood. Receptors were obtained from a woman aged 40 to 49 with Graves' hyperthyroidism.

CDR3 residues: CATLRNVWFF. The DNA for the CDR3 is TGTGCCACCCTGAGGAACGTATGGTTTTTT. The rearrangement links TRBV5-5 to TRBJ1-4; D not certain. The germline V gene encodes CDR1 SGHKS and CDR2 YYEKEE (reference sequence). Trimming took off 9 bases at V and 16 bases at J, with 16 bases between the two ends. This CDR3 is 10 amino acids long. The full variable domain, rest sourced from reference TRBV5-5 and TRBJ1-4, is DAGVTQSPTHLIKTRGQQVTLRCSPISGHKSVSWYQQVLGQGPQFIFQYYEKEERGRGNFPDRFSARQFPNYSSELNVNALLLGDSALYLCATLRNVWFFGSGTQLSVL.

The chain recombines TRBV27 with TRBJ1-1, with TRBD1 matching 7 bases. There are 17 residues in the CDR3. The J segment lost 0 bases and the V segment lost 6 bases, leaving 13 bases of the junction unmatched. Germline V gene sequence: CDR1 MNHEY, CDR2 SMNVEV (reference sequence). The CDR3 sequence is CASRDTFRTGVNTEAFF. As DNA, the CDR3 is TGTGCCAGCAGGGATACCTTTAGAACAGGGGTGAACACTGAAGCTTTCTTT.

The table lists this clonotype with a count of one. At one boundary the junction diverges from the germline segment, which might be a read error. V gene TRBV10-3 combines with J gene TRBJ1-5; D unresolved. The length of the CDR3 is 15 residues. Germline CDR1 and CDR2: ENHRY and SYGVKD. The CDR3 nucleotides read TGTGCCAGCAGTTCGAGTCATCAGGTGAATCAGCCCCAGCATTTT. Its translation is CASSSSHQVNQPQHF.

This chain uses TRBV19 with TRBJ2-2; no definite D call. Germline values: CDR1 LNHDA, CDR2 SQIVND (reference sequence). The length of the CDR3 is 13 residues. Trimming took off 7 bases at V and 6 bases at J, with 12 bases between the two ends. The DNA for the CDR3 is TGTGCCAGTACCCATGTCGAATCCGGGGAGCTGTTTTTT. It encodes CASTHVESGELFF. Full variable domain (missing parts from reference TRBV19 and TRBJ2-2): DGGITQSPKYLFRKEGQNVTLSCEQNLNHDAMYWYRQDPGQGLRLIYYSQIVNDFQKGDIAEGYSVSREKKESFPLTVTSAQKNPTAFYLCASTHVESGELFFGEGSRLTVL.

This chain joins TRBV4-3 and TRBJ2-7; D is perhaps TRBD1 (6 bases). CDR3 length equals 19 residues. Trimming took off 0 bases at V and 4 bases at J, with 25 bases between the two ends. Germline CDR1 LGHNA, CDR2 YSLEER. Here the CDR3 DNA reads TGCGCCAGCAGCCAAGATTGGAACCCAGGGGCGAGACAAGAGTACGAGCAGTACTTC. Translated: CASSQDWNPGARQEYEQYF.

Of note for this clonotype: No conserved phenylalanine or tryptophan ends this CDR3, so it is likely a read error. The DNA is omitted, as the CDR3 cannot be located on it reliably, and the CDR3 follows TCRdb's listing. V is TRBV7-2 and J is TRBJ1-6; the table's D call, TRBD1, has no DNA check behind it. Germline-derived CDR1 and CDR2 are SGHTA and FQGNSA. The CDR3 spans 11 amino acids, including both terminal residues. CDR3 amino acids: CASSLVSGDSS.

This chain links TRBV7-9 with TRBJ1-5; D may be TRBD1 (5 bases). The CDR3 loop spans 15 amino acids. CDR1 SEHNR and CDR2 FQNEAQ come from the germline V gene (reference sequence). Trimming took 5 bases from V and 2 from J, leaving 13 bases between them. This CDR3 is CASSPTGTRNQPQHF. In nucleotides, the CDR3 is TGTGCCAGCAGCCCAACGGGGACCCGCAATCAGCCCCAGCATTTT.

This clonotype showed up many times. The rearrangement uses TRBV6-5 and TRBJ1-4; tentatively, D is TRBD1 (6 bases). Trimming shortened V by 7 bases and J by 5 bases, and 14 bases separated the two germline ends. CDR1 MNHEY and CDR2 SVGAGI come from the germline V gene. This CDR3 has 14 residues. The CDR3 loop reads CASITGNANEKLFF. Here the CDR3 DNA reads TGTGCCAGCATTACAGGGAACGCGAATGAAAAACTGTTTTTT.

The CDR3 loop reads CASSLGTGPGQPQHF. In nucleotides, the CDR3 is TGTGCCAGCAGCTTAGGGACAGGGCCCGGTCAGCCCCAGCATTTT. The V and J genes are TRBV7-9 and TRBJ1-5, with TRBD1 matching 8 bases. The CDR3 contains 15 residues. Germline CDR1 is SEHNR and CDR2 is FQNEAQ (reference sequence). The ends lost 1 base at V and 6 bases at J; junction bases unmatched: 5. The full variable domain, with the rest looked up from reference TRBV7-9 and TRBJ1-5, is DTGVSQNPRHKITKRGQNVTFRCDPISEHNRLYWYRQTLGQGPEFLTYFQNEAQLEKSRLLSDRFSAERPKGSFSTLEIQRTEQGDSAMYLCASSLGTGPGQPQHFGDGTRLSIL.

In this sample, this clonotype turned up many times. This chain connects TRBV20-1 to TRBJ1-2; D possibly corresponds to TRBD1 (5 bases). This CDR3 is 13 amino acids long. Trimming removed 8 bases at V and 2 bases at J, with 15 bases between. Germline CDR1 is DFQATT and CDR2 is SNEGSKA (reference sequence). The chain's CDR3 is CSTPSWGNYGYTF. In DNA form, the CDR3 reads TGCAGTACCCCCTCCTGGGGGAACTATGGCTACACCTTC.

A few counts support this clonotype. The gene calls are TRBV7-9 and TRBJ2-3; 7 bases map to TRBD2. The V gene's germline CDR1 is SEHNR and CDR2 FQNEAQ (reference sequence). The CDR3 is 15 amino acids. V was pared by 5 bases and J by 2 bases, with 7 bases of the junction left unmatched. In DNA form, the CDR3 reads TGTGCCAGCAGCCCGCGGGAGTACGACACAGATACGCAGTATTTT. As protein: CASSPREYDTDTQYF.

In this sample, this clonotype turned up a few times. V is TRBV7-3 and J is TRBJ2-3; 10 bases are shared with TRBD2. With V trimmed by 5 bases and J by 3 bases, 5 bases remained unmatched. This CDR3 has 15 amino acids. CDR1 is SGHTA and CDR2 is FQGTGA in the germline V gene. The CDR3 sequence is CASSLSGRSTDTQYF. The DNA for the CDR3 is TGTGCCAGCAGCCTTAGCGGGAGGAGTACAGATACGCAGTATTTT.